This T cell receptor beta chain was documented in a study of cytomegalovirus exposure and HLA in healthy donors. This clone appeared a single time. Profiled with immunoSEQ multiplex PCR; TCRdb holds only in-frame clones, not every one. This sample has about 200,000 clones, with roughly 82% found just once. This receptor was taken from a woman in her twenties or thirties in good health and CMV-seropositive. The sequenced sample was PBMCs.

CDR3 amino acids: CSANRGQGSGYTF. The CDR3 DNA reads TGCAGCGCAAACAGGGGACAGGGGAGCGGCTACACCTTC. The chain has TRBV29-1 and TRBJ1-2, with 10 bases matching TRBD1. CDR3 length: 13 amino acids. Looked up from germline, CDR1 is SQVTM and CDR2 is ANQGSEA. Germline trimming cut 7 bases from V and 8 bases from J; bases unmatched to any gene: 10.